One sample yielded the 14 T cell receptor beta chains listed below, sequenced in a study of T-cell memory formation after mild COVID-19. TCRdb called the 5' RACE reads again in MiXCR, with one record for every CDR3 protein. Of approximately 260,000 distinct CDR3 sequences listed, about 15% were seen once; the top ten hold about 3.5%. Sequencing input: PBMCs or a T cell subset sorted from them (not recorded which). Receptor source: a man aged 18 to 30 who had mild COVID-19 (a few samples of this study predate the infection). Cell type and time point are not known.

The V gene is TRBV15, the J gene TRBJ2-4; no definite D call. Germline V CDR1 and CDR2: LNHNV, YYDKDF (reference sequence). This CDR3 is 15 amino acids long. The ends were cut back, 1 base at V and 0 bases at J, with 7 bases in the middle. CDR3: CATSRGALAKNIQYF. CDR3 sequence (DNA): TGTGCCACCAGCAGAGGGGCCCTAGCCAAAAACATTCAGTACTTC.

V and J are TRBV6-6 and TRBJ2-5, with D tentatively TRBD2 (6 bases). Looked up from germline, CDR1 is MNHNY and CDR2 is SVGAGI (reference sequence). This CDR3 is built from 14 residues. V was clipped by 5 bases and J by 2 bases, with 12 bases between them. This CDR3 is CASSLSAGQETQYF. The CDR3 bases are TGTGCCAGCAGTCTTTCGGCGGGACAAGAGACCCAGTACTTC.

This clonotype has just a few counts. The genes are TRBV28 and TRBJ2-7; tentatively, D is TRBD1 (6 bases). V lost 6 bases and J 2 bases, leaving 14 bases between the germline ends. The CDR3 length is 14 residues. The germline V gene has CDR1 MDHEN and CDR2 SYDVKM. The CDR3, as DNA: TGTGCCAGCAGCTCCAACAGGGTAGCCTACGAGCAGTACGTC. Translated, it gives CASSSNRVAYEQYV.

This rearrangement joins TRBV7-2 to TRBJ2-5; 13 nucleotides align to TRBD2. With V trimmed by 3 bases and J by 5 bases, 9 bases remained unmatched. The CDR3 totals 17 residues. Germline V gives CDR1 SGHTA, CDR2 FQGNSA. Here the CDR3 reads CASSLGLLAGGPETQYF. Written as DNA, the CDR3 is TGTGCCAGCAGCTTGGGGCTACTAGCGGGGGGGCCTGAGACCCAGTACTTC.

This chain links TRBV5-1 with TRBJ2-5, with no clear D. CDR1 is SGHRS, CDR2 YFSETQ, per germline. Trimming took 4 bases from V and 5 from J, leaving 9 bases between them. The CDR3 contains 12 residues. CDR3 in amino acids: CASSVLGETQYF. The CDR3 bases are TGCGCCAGCAGCGTGTTGGGGGAGACCCAGTACTTC.

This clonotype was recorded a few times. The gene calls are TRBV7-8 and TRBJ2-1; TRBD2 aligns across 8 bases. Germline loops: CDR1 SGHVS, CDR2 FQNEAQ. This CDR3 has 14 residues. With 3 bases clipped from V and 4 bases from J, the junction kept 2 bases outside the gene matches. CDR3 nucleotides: TGTGCCAGCAGCTTCGGGGGGGGTTACAATGAGCAGTTCTTC. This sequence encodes CASSFGGGYNEQFF.

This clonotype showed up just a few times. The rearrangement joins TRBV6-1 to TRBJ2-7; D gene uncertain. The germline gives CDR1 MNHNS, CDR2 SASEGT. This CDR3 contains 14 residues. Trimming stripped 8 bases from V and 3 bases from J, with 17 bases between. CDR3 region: CASQVRLDLYEQYV. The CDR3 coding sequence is TGTGCCAGCCAGGTACGGCTCGATCTCTACGAGCAGTACGTC.

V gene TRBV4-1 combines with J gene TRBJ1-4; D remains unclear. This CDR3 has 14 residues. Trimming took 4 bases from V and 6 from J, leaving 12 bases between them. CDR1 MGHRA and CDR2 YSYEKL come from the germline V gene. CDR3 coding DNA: TGCGCCAGCAGCCTACCTGAGACTGATGAAAAACTGTTTTTT. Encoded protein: CASSLPETDEKLFF.

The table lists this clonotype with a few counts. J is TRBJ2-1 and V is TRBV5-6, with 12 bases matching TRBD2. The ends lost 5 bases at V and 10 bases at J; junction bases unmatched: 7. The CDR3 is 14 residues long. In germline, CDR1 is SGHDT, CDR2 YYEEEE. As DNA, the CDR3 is TGTGCCAGCAGGTCTAGCGGGGGGGCCTGGGAGCAGTTCTTC. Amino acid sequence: CASRSSGGAWEQFF.

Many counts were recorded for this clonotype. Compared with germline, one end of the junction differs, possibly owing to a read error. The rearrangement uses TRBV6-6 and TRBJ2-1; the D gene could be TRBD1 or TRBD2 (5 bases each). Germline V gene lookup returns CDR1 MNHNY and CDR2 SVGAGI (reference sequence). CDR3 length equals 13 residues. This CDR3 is CASTMDGAKRGTF. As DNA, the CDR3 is TGTGCCAGCACCATGGACGGGGCCAAACGGGGTACCTTC.

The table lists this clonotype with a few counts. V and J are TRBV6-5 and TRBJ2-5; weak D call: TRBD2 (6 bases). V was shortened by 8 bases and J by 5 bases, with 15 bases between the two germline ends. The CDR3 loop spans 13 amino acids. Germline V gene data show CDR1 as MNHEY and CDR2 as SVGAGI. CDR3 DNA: TGTGCCAGCGGACGGAGGGAACGGGAGACCCAGTACTTC. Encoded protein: CASGRRERETQYF.

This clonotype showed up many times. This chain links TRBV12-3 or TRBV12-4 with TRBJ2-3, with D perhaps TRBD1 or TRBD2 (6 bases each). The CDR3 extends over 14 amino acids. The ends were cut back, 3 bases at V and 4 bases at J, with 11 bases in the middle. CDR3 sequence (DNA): TGTGCCAGCAGTTTCTCGGGGGCAGCAGATACGCAGTATTTT. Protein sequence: CASSFSGAADTQYF.

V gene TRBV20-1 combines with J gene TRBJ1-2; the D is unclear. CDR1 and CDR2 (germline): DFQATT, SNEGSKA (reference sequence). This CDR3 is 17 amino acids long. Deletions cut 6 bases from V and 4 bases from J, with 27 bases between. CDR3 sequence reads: CSARGRAIPGGGYGYTF. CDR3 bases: TGCAGTGCCCGCGGTAGGGCGATTCCGGGAGGAGGCTATGGCTACACCTTC.

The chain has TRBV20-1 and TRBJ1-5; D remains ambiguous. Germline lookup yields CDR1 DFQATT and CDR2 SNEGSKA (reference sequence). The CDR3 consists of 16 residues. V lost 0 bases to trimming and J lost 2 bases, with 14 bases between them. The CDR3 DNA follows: TGCAGTGCTAGAGATCTTGTGGAGGTCCGCAATCAGCCCCAGCATTTT. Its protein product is CSARDLVEVRNQPQHF.